Listed below are T cell receptor beta chains from one sample, sequenced in a study of cytotoxic CD8 clonotypes in ibrutinib-treated CLL. The table came from immunoSEQ multiplex PCR; TCRdb's copy has only in-frame clones and leaves some out. The table lists hundreds of thousands of clones, about three quarters of them singletons. This material consisted of PBMCs, taken after 24 months of ibrutinib treatment. The receptor source for this set is a human donor with chronic lymphocytic leukemia. CDR3s include the opening cysteine and the closing phenylalanine or tryptophan. D genes are given only for firm matches. Not all rows give a size; the values are once, few, many and, for expanded clones, a class.

V	D	size	J	DNA	CDR3
TRBV6-5	-	few	TRBJ1-3	TGTGCCAGCAGTTACTCCCCCCAGGGAGGAGGAAACACCATATATTTT	CASSYSPQGGGNTIYF
TRBV27	-	once	TRBJ2-2	TGTGCCAGCAGATCCTCGAACACCGGGGAGCTGTTTTTT	CASRSSNTGELFF
TRBV14	-	-	TRBJ1-1	TGTGCCAGCAGCCCCTGGACGGGCACTATCGAAGCTTTCTTT	CASSPWTGTIEAFF
TRBV27	TRBD2	-	TRBJ2-1	TGTGCCAGCAGTCCCGGCGTAGCGGGAGGGTTTTATGAGCAGTTCTTC	CASSPGVAGGFYEQFF
TRBV7-9	-	-	TRBJ1-2	TGTGCCAGCAGCTTAGCTACAGATGGCTACACCTTC	CASSLATDGYTF
TRBV29-1	-	few	TRBJ2-3	TGCAGCGTTGATATCCGGGGGGATACGCAGTATTTT	CSVDIRGDTQYF
TRBV29-1	-	-	TRBJ1-4	TGCAGCGTTGCGGGTCCTAATGAAAAACTGTTTTTT	CSVAGPNEKLFF
TRBV14	-	-	TRBJ2-7	TGTGCCAGCAGCCCGACGGGGGGCCACGAGCAGTACTTC	CASSPTGGHEQYF
TRBV7-2	-	few	TRBJ1-5	TGTGCCAGCAGCTCGAGGACAAGCAATCAGCCCCAGCATTTT	CASSSRTSNQPQHF
TRBV7-8	TRBD1	-	TRBJ2-7	TGTGCCAGCAGCTTAGGCAGGGACAGTGGGTTGGGCGAGCAGTACTTC	CASSLGRDSGLGEQYF
TRBV7-2	-	-	TRBJ1-2	TGTGCCAGCAGCCTTCAGGGTGGTAACTATGGCTACACCTTC	CASSLQGGNYGYTF
TRBV4-2	-	-	TRBJ1-1	TGTGCCAGCAGCCAGGAGGACACGAACACTGAAGCTTTCTTT	CASSQEDTNTEAFF
TRBV7-2	TRBD1	-	TRBJ2-2	TGTGCCAGCAGCTTTCAGGGGGCCGGGGAGCTGTTTTTT	CASSFQGAGELFF
TRBV5-6	-	-	TRBJ1-2	TGTGCCAGCAGCCTCCGGGAGAAGGGCTCTGGCTACACCTTC	CASSLREKGSGYTF
TRBV6-6	-	-	TRBJ2-7	TGTGCCAGCAGCAACGGAAACGAGCAGTACTTC	CASSNGNEQYF
TRBV20-1	-	-	TRBJ1-4	TGCAGTTTCGAGGGGAATGAAAAACTGTTTTTT	CSFEGNEKLFF
TRBV28	-	few	TRBJ2-1	TGTGCCAGCAGTCCAGAGGATGAGCAGTTCTTC	CASSPEDEQFF
TRBV29-1	TRBD1	-	TRBJ2-3	TGCAGCGTTAGACAGGGGGGAGATACGCAGTATTTT	CSVRQGGDTQYF
TRBV9	-	-	TRBJ1-3	TGTGCCAGCAGCGTAGTGTGGAGACCTAGCTCTGGAAACACCATATATTTT	CASSVVWRPSSGNTIYF
TRBV27	-	-	TRBJ2-2	TGTGCCAGCAGTTTGGCGAACACCGGGGAGCTGTTTTTT	CASSLANTGELFF
TRBV6-6	TRBD2	-	TRBJ2-1	TGTGCCAGCAGTTACAGCGGGACTCGAGAAGGCAATGAGCAGTTCTTC	CASSYSGTREGNEQFF
TRBV6-5	-	few	TRBJ1-1	TGTGCCAGCTCCCAGGGGACGGTCACTGAAGCTTTCTTT	CASSQGTVTEAFF
TRBV29-1	-	-	TRBJ2-2	TGCAGCGGGAGAGCGGAGGCGAACACCGGGGAGCTGTTTTTT	CSGRAEANTGELFF
TRBV6-5	-	-	TRBJ1-2	TGTGCCAGCAGCAATCAAGGGGGAATGGGCTATGGCTACACCTTC	CASSNQGGMGYGYTF
TRBV28	TRBD2	-	TRBJ2-3	TGTGCCAGCAGTCCGGGACTAGCGGGAGGGCCAGGGCCGGCAGATACGCAGTATTTT	CASSPGLAGGPGPADTQYF
TRBV19	-	-	TRBJ2-1	TGTGCCAGTAGTCCCCCTTTCTGGGACCCCGGAGCCAATGAGCAGTTCTTC	CASSPPFWDPGANEQFF
TRBV4-3	TRBD2	-	TRBJ2-1	TGCGCCAGCAGCCACGTCACTAGCGGGAGGAATGAGCAGTTCTTC	CASSHVTSGRNEQFF
TRBV11-2	-	once	TRBJ1-2	TGTGCCAGCAGCTTAGACCGGGCCCACGTTTACACCTTC	CASSLDRAHVYTF
TRBV9	-	-	TRBJ2-3	TGTGCCAGCAGCGTAGAAGGCGCTGACACAGATACGCAGTATTTT	CASSVEGADTDTQYF
TRBV25-1	-	-	TRBJ1-5	TGTGCCAGCAGACCAGATAGCAATCAGCCCCAGCATTTT	CASRPDSNQPQHF
TRBV9	-	-	TRBJ2-6	TGTGCCAGCAGCGTAGCTGTGAGGGCCAACGTCCTGACTTTC	CASSVAVRANVLTF
TRBV25-1	-	-	TRBJ1-2	TGTGCCAGCAGTGAGGTTAACAACTATGGCTACACCTTC	CASSEVNNYGYTF
TRBV5-1	-	-	TRBJ2-1	TGCGCCAGCAGCTGGGACCCGGGGAGTAATGAGCAGTTCTTC	CASSWDPGSNEQFF
TRBV29-1	-	-	TRBJ1-5	TGCAGCGTTGGGGACACAAATCAGCCCCAGCATTTT	CSVGDTNQPQHF
TRBV5-1	-	-	TRBJ2-2	TGCGCCAGCAGTCACACCAGGGGTGAGGGCGGGGAGCTGTTTTTT	CASSHTRGEGGELFF
TRBV5-1	-	few	TRBJ2-7	TGCGCCAGCAGCTTGGTACCTCTCGAAACCTACGAGCAGTACTTC	CASSLVPLETYEQYF
TRBV5-8	-	-	TRBJ2-2	TGTGCCAGCAGCAAAGGGGTGGGAGAAAGCACCGGGGAGCTGTTTTTT	CASSKGVGESTGELFF
TRBV28	-	many	TRBJ2-7	TGTGCCAGCAGTTTTGCAGTGACGGGAGCCTACGAGCAGTACTTC	CASSFAVTGAYEQYF
TRBV5-1	-	-	TRBJ2-1	TGCGCCAGCAGCTTGGCCCTTGTTCCCTACAATGAGCAGTTCTTC	CASSLALVPYNEQFF
TRBV9	TRBD2	once	TRBJ2-3	TGTGCCAGCAGCCTACCGACCGGGACTAGGAGGACAGATACGCAGTATTTT	CASSLPTGTRRTDTQYF
TRBV29-1	TRBD1	-	TRBJ2-7	TGCAGCGCCAACGGCAAGGGGACAGTCTCCTACGAGCAGTACTTC	CSANGKGTVSYEQYF
TRBV27	TRBD2	-	TRBJ2-7	TGTGCCAGCAGTACCATGACTAGCGGGAGATCCGAGCAGTACTTC	CASSTMTSGRSEQYF
TRBV9	TRBD2	few	TRBJ2-7	TGTGCCAGCACCCCCGGACTAGCGGGATCCTACGAGCAGTACTTC	CASTPGLAGSYEQYF
TRBV15	-	-	TRBJ2-2	TGTGCCACCATCCGGTCCAAGGCGCGTATGGACACCGGGGAGCTGTTTTTT	CATIRSKARMDTGELFF
TRBV6-4	TRBD1	few	TRBJ2-1	TGTGCCAGCAGTCGGGACAGTTGGGGCAATGAGCAGTTCTTC	CASSRDSWGNEQFF
TRBV14	TRBD1	-	TRBJ2-2	TGTGCCAGCAGCCAGACCGGGACAGGGGGCGCCGGGGAGCTGTTTTTT	CASSQTGTGGAGELFF
TRBV7-3	TRBD2	-	TRBJ2-1	TGTGCCAGCAGCTTACAGGTTAGCGGGAATTACAATGAGCAGTTCTTC	CASSLQVSGNYNEQFF
TRBV19	TRBD2	-	TRBJ2-1	TGTGCCAGTAGTTGGACTAGCCCCTCTTATGAGCAGTTCTTC	CASSWTSPSYEQFF
TRBV27	-	-	TRBJ2-4	TGTGCCAGCAGTTCGGATAAAAACATTCAGTACTTC	CASSSDKNIQYF
TRBV7-6	TRBD2	-	TRBJ2-1	TGTGCCAGCAGCTTAGAGCCGACTAGCGGGAGAATAAATGAGCAGTTCTTC	CASSLEPTSGRINEQFF
TRBV11-3	-	few	TRBJ2-1	TGTGCCAGCAGCTCGGGACATTTCCATGAGCAGTTCTTC	CASSSGHFHEQFF
TRBV4-3	TRBD1	once	TRBJ2-1	TGCGCCAGCAGCCAAACCGGGACAGGGTACAATGAGCAGTTCTTC	CASSQTGTGYNEQFF
TRBV9	TRBD1	once	TRBJ1-1	TGTGCCAGCAGCTCAGACAGGGAGGTCACTGAAGCTTTCTTT	CASSSDREVTEAFF